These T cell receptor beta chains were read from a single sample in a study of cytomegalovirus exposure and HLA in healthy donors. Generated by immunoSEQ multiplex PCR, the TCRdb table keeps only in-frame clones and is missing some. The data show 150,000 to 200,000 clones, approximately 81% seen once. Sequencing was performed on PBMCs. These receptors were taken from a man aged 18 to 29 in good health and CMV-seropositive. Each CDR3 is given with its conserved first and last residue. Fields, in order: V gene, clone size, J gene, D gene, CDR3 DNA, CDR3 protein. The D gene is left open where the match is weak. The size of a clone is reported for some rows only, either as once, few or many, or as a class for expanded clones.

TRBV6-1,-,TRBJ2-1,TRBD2,TGTGCCAGCAGCCTTAGCGGGAGGGGGTCCAATGAGCAGTTCTTC,CASSLSGRGSNEQFF
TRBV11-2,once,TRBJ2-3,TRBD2,TGTGCCAGCAGCGTGTCGACTAGCGGGAGGTCTGAAGATACGCAGTATTTT,CASSVSTSGRSEDTQYF
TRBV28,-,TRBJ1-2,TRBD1,TGTGCCAGCAGCACAACCACAGGGGGTGGTTATGGCTACACCTTC,CASSTTTGGGYGYTF
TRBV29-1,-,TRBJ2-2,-,TGCAGCAGTTTGAGCGCCTACACCGGGGAGCTGTTTTTT,CSSLSAYTGELFF
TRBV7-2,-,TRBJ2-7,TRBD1,TGTGCCAGCAGCCCGGGTATGGGACAGGGAGTCGACGAGCAGTACTTC,CASSPGMGQGVDEQYF
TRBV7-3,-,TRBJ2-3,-,TGTGCCAGCAGCTTAACCGACTACAACCCCACAGATACGCAGTATTTT,CASSLTDYNPTDTQYF
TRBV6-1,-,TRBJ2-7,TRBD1,TGTGCCAGCGCGGAGGACAGGGGGTACGAGCAGTACTTC,CASAEDRGYEQYF
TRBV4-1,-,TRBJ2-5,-,TGCGCCAGCAGCCAGAGACAGCTCCAAGAGACCCAGTACTTC,CASSQRQLQETQYF
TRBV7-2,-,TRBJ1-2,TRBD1,TGTGCCAGCAGCCCCACCCAGGGGGGAGGCTACACCTTC,CASSPTQGGGYTF
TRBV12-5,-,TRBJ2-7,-,TGTGCTAGTGGTTTGGTTAGGGGCCCCCGAGCCTACGAGCAGTACTTC,CASGLVRGPRAYEQYF
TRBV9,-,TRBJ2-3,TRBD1,TGTGCCAGCAACCCGACAGGGACAGATACGCAGTATTTT,CASNPTGTDTQYF
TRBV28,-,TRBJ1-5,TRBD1,TGTGCCAGCGGGACAGGGGGCGCGGGCAATCAGCCCCAGCATTTT,CASGTGGAGNQPQHF
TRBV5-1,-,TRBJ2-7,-,TGCGCCAGCAGCTTGGGACAGGCTTCCTACGAGCAGTACTTC,CASSLGQASYEQYF
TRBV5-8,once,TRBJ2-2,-,TGTGCCAGCGGTTCGCAGACTTTGGGCGGGGAGCTGTTTTTT,CASGSQTLGGELFF
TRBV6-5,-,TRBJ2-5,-,TGTGCCAGCAGTTCGGGGGAGACCCAGTACTTC,CASSSGETQYF
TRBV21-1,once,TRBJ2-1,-,TGTGCCAGCAGCAAAGATAAACGGACAGACTATTCGTACAATGAGCAGTTCTTC,CASSKDKRTDYSYNEQFF
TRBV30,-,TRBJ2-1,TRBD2,TGTGCCTGGAGTTATACTAGCGGCCTTAGCTCCTACAATGAGCAGTTCTTC,CAWSYTSGLSSYNEQFF
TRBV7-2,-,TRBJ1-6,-,TGTGCCAGCAGCCCTGGGGGAGGTTCCTATAATTCACCCCTCCACTTT,CASSPGGGSYNSPLHF
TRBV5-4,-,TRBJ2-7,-,TGTGCCAGCAGCCCCGCGGTGGGTACCGAGCAGTACTTC,CASSPAVGTEQYF
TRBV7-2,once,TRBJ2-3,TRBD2,TGTGCCAGCAGCTTAGCTAGCGGGAGGGCAGATACGCAGTATTTT,CASSLASGRADTQYF
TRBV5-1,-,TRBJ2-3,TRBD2,TGCGCCAGCAGCTTGTGGTCTAGCGGGAGTAGCACAGATACGCAGTATTTT,CASSLWSSGSSTDTQYF
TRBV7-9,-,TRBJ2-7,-,TGTGCCAGCAGCTTCGGGACATATTCCTACGAGCAGTACTTC,CASSFGTYSYEQYF
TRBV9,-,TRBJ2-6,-,TGTGCCAGCAGCGTCGACTGGGTAGGACTATCTGGGGCCAACGTCCTGACTTTC,CASSVDWVGLSGANVLTF
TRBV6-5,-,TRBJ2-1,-,TGTGCCAGCAGTCCCTCAGGGGATGAGCAGTTCTTC,CASSPSGDEQFF
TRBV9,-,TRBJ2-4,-,TGTGCCAGCAGCGTAGCTGTCTGGGAGGACATTCAGTACTTC,CASSVAVWEDIQYF
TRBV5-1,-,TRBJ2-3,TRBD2,TGCGCCAGCAGCACCGGGACTAGCGGGAGAGGTGGGGCAGATACGCAGTATTTT,CASSTGTSGRGGADTQYF
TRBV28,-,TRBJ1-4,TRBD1,TGTGCCAGCAGCTCAGGACAGGCAAATGAAAAACTGTTTTTT,CASSSGQANEKLFF
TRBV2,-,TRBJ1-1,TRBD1,TGTGCCAGCAAAGGACAGGGAGGAACTGAAGCTTTCTTT,CASKGQGGTEAFF
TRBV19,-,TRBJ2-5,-,TGTGCCAGTAGGAACCTAATCCAAGAGACCCAGTACTTC,CASRNLIQETQYF
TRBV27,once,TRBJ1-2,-,TGTGCCAGCAGTCCTCTAGTCACGAAGGGGCACGGCTACACCTTC,CASSPLVTKGHGYTF
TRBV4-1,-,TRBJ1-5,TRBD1,TGCGCCAGCAGCCGGTACCAGGGGGTTTCGGACAATCAGCCCCAGCATTTT,CASSRYQGVSDNQPQHF
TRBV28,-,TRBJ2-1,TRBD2,TGTGCCAGCAGTTTTCTAGCGGATTCCTACAATGAGCAGTTCTTC,CASSFLADSYNEQFF
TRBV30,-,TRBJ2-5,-,TGTGCCTGGAATAGGCGGGAGACCCAGTACTTC,CAWNRRETQYF
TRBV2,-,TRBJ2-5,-,TGTGCCAGCAGTGGGAACAGAAGGGAGACCCAGTACTTC,CASSGNRRETQYF
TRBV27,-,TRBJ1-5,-,TGTGCCAGCAGGACTTCAGGGGATCAGCCCCAGCATTTT,CASRTSGDQPQHF
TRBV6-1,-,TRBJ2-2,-,TGTGCCAGCAGTGAAAGGCAGACTACCGGGGAGCTGTTTTTT,CASSERQTTGELFF
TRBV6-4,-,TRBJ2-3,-,TGTGCCAGCAGTGACTCTGGGGCCCCAGCTACAGATACGCAGTATTTT,CASSDSGAPATDTQYF
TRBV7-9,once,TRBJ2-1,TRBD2,TGTGCCAGCAGCCCACCCGGGGGGGGCCAATACAATGAGCAGTTCTTC,CASSPPGGGQYNEQFF
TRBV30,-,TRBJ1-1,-,TGTGCCTGGAGCCGACAGCAGTGGGTGACTGAAGCTTTCTTT,CAWSRQQWVTEAFF
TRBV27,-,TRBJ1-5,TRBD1,TGTGCCAGCACCCAGGGGGGAGGCAATCAGCCCCAGCATTTT,CASTQGGGNQPQHF
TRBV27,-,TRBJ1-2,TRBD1,TGTGCCAGCAGTTATGGACAGGGGGCCTATGGCTACACCTTC,CASSYGQGAYGYTF
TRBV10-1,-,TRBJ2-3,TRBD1,TGCGCCAGCAGTTCTGGACAGGGAGATACGCAGTATTTT,CASSSGQGDTQYF
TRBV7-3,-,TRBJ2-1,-,TGTGCCAGCAGCTTACAGGGCCAAACCGAGCAGTTCTTC,CASSLQGQTEQFF
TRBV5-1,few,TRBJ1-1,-,TGCGCCAGCAGCGACACCCTGCGCACTGAAGCTTTCTTT,CASSDTLRTEAFF
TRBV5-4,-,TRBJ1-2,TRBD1,TGTGCCAGCAGCTCCGGGACAGGGGGCTATGGCTACACCTTC,CASSSGTGGYGYTF
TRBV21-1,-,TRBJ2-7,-,TGTGCCAGCAGCAAAGCGGAACAGCAGTACTCCTACGAGCAGTACTTC,CASSKAEQQYSYEQYF
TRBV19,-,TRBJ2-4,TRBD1,TGTGCCAGTAGTATAGGCGGACAGGGGGCAAACATTCAGTACTTC,CASSIGGQGANIQYF
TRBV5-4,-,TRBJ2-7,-,TGTGCCAGCAGCTTGGTAGTTGGCGAGCAGTACTTC,CASSLVVGEQYF
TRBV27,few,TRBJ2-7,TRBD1,TGTGCCAGCAGTTTCCGGGACAGGGGCTACGAGCAGTACTTC,CASSFRDRGYEQYF
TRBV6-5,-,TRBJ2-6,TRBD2,TGTGCCAGCAGTCCGGGGGGCTCTGGGGCCAACGTCCTGACTTTC,CASSPGGSGANVLTF
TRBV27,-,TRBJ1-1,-,TGTGCCAGCAGGCGTTCCCCGAACACTGAAGCTTTCTTT,CASRRSPNTEAFF
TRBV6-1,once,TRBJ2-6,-,TGTGCCAGCACCCACTCTGGGGCCAACGTCCTGACTTTC,CASTHSGANVLTF
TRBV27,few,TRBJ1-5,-,TGTGCCAGCAGTTCAGGACAGCATAGCAATCAGCCCCAGCATTTT,CASSSGQHSNQPQHF
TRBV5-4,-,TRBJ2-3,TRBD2,TGTGCCAGCAGATCACCCGGGACTAGCGGGGGAGATACGCAGTATTTT,CASRSPGTSGGDTQYF
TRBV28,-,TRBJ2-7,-,TGTGCCAGCAGTTTGGGGGACTTTGCCTACGAGCAGTACTTC,CASSLGDFAYEQYF
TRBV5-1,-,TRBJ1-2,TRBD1,TGCGCCAGCAGCTTAGACAGGGGTTTGGGAGGCTACACCTTC,CASSLDRGLGGYTF
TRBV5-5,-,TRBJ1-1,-,TGTGCCAGCAGCTTGGAACGGGGATCTGAAGCTTTCTTT,CASSLERGSEAFF